This paragraph covers one T cell receptor beta chain sequence. The data were obtained in a study of identical twins. In TCRdb, the 5' RACE reads were re-called with MiXCR into one record per CDR3 protein. The sample holds approximately 630,000 distinct CDR3 sequences, roughly 7.1% seen once. The CDR3 contains 15 residues. Germline assignment: CDR1 SGHAT and CDR2 FQNNGV. Deletions cut 5 bases from V and 4 bases from J, with 16 bases between. The same data also contributed to another study, on yellow fever vaccine responses in identical twins.

This chain links TRBV11-2 with TRBJ2-3; tentative D call: TRBD2 (7 bases). Input material: PBMCs. The receptor was derived from a young woman in good health. This chain's CDR3 is CASSHERGGSDTQYF. Written as DNA, the CDR3 is TGTGCCAGCAGCCACGAGAGGGGGGGCTCAGATACGCAGTATTTT.